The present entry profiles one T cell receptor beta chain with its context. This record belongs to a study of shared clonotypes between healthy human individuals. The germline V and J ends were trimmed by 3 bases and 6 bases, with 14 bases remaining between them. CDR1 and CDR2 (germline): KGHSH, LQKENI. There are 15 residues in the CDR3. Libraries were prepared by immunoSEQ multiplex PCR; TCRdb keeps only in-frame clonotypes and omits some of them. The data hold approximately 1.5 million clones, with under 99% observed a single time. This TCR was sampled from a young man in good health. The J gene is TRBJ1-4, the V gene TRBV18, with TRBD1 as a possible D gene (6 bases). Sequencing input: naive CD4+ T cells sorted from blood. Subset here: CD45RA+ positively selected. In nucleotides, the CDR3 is TGTGCCAGCTCACCGGGGGCAGGGCGGGATGAAAAACTGTTTTTT. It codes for CASSPGAGRDEKLFF.